This T cell receptor beta chain comes out of a study of monozygotic twins with inflammatory bowel disease (dated by TCRdb to the late 2010s). General notes on the study: The complete study included 28 monozygotic twin pairs: 19 IBD-discordant Danish pairs and nine German pairs, of which four were IBD-concordant and five were IBD-discordant. Each individual had, on average, about 151 000 unique TCRalpha sequences and 181 000 unique TCRbeta sequences available for analysis. The search for disease-associated traits relied mainly on comparing, within discordant pairs, IBD patients with their genetically identical healthy co-twins.

Concerning this clonotype itself: Its antigen is currently not known.

The CDR3 starts with the cysteine, ends with the phenylalanine, and has 13 residues. DNA is not on record. CDR1 and CDR2 were assigned from the germline V gene as WSHSY and SAAADI. General study outcomes and caveats: Because patients received different immunosuppressive treatments, the repertoires may have picked up extra background noise and variability between individuals. No single strong signal or clonotype linked to IBD turned up in the results, so the idea that one exists was not supported. Compared with healthy twins, IBD patients had fewer clonotypes in common with other individuals, a difference most pronounced in patients showing signs of disease activity. The analysis was unable to tell different T cell subtypes apart. A decrease in TCRbeta repertoire diversity, as measured by inverse Simpson index, was observed in IBD patients compared with their healthy co-twins. Concordant and discordant twins showed no difference in repertoire similarity, possibly because of limited statistical power.

A roughly 2.7 ml peripheral blood sample was drawn into PAXgene tubes per donor and stored at -80°C. Without T cell sorting, total RNA was isolated from whole blood using the PAXgene blood miRNA kit on an automated QIAcube. Deep TCRalpha and TCRbeta repertoire profiling with unique molecular barcoding was performed on peripheral blood of monozygotic twin pairs concordant or discordant for inflammatory bowel disease. Smoking habits were recorded for all twin pairs, with individuals classified as current, former or never smokers. The library was obtained by 5' RACE. Each TCR library was prepared from about 3.5 ug of total RNA. For each sample, cDNA was synthesized in eight separate reactions using SMARTScribe reverse transcriptase. During cDNA synthesis, unique molecular identifiers containing a 6-nucleotide sample barcode were introduced by template switching. TCRalpha and TCRbeta cDNA was amplified in two nested PCRs of 16 and 9 cycles, and bead purification was carried out after each PCR. Before amplification, the cDNA was treated with uracil DNA-glycosylase and purified using the QIAquick PCR purification kit. The second PCR added Illumina TruSeq-compatible adapters along with sample-specific barcodes. TapeStation and Qubit were used to check library quality and concentration, and 4.5 to 5 ng of each library was pooled. Pooled libraries were sequenced on an Illumina HiSeq2500 single-index Rapid Run with 2 x 100 bp reads and custom sequencing primers. The authors' pipeline ran thus. PCR and sequencing errors were corrected by UMI-based consensus assembly using MiGEC version 1.2.6. MiXCR version 2.1.1 was used for V(D)J alignment, clonotype assembly and CDR3 extraction. Normalisation of gene usage, clonotype sharing and MAIT/NKT TCR abundance was achieved by analysing the top 1000, 10 000 and 20 000 clonotypes per sample. Diversity was computed as the inverse Simpson index with the vegan R package after downsampling to 27 000 UMIs. Paired Mann-Whitney U tests were applied to discordant twin pairs, and Benjamini-Hochberg correction was used for multiple testing. TCRdb reprocessed the raw reads; every CDR3 protein sequence is a single record, and DNA is not supplied. None of the V and J calls come from the authors' own analysis; TCRdb made them. This sample's clone table shows 300,000 to 350,000 distinct CDR3 sequences. The ten biggest clones cover 2% to 2.5% of the sample.

Sequencing was carried out using blood. The chain uses TRBV10-2 and TRBJ2-1; TCRdb lists TRBD1, though no DNA is available to test this call. This TCR came from a human donor with ulcerative colitis or Crohn's disease, or a healthy co-twin of an affected twin (not recorded which). The CDR3 corresponds to CASSWTGALEQFF.